This T cell receptor (beta chain) was sequenced in a study of shared clonotypes between healthy human individuals. Whole-study results and caveats: A reduction in generation probabilities was seen for non-shared clonotypes relative to those shared by all four donors.

CDR1 is MDHEN and CDR2 is SYDVKM in the germline V gene. The CDR3 spans 17 residues. The J segment lost 3 bases and the V segment lost 2 bases, leaving 9 bases of the junction unmatched. The naive CD8 fraction comprised CD45RO-negative cells positively selected for CCR7 and excluded terminally differentiated effector memory CD45RA+ cells. The assay used deep level. Genomic DNA belonging to each subset was distributed in equal measure over several immunoSEQ plates. Original data processing: Filtering differed, since immunoSEQ gave only junction sequences and no quality scores. Using immunoSEQ multiplex PCR, the repertoire was profiled, and TCRdb retains in-frame clones only, with some absent. V and J calls and clone size are copied from that table; D and trimming were computed from the DNA. Here the sample spans under 700,000 clones, around 95% being singletons. Concerning this clone: Its specificity is not known.

The sample comprised naive CD8+ T cells sorted from blood. This chain links TRBV28 with TRBJ1-5, with 8 bases fitting TRBD1. The TCR was taken from a woman between 25 and 40 years old in good health. The CDR3 loop reads CASSLGFGTGNNQPQHF. DNA of the CDR3: TGTGCCAGCAGTTTAGGATTCGGGACAGGCAACAATCAGCCCCAGCATTTT.